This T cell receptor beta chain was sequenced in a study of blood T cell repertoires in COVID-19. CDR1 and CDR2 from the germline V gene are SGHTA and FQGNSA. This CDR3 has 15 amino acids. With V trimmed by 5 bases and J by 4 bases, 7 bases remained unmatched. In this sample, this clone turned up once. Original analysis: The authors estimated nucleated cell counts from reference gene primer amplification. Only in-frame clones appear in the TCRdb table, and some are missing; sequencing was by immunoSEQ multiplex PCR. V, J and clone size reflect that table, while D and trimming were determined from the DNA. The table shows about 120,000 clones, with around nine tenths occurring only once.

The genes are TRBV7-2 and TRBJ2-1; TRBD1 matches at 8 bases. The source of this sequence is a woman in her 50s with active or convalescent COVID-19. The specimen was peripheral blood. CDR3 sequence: CASSPDRGPYNEQFF. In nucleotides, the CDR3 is TGTGCCAGCAGCCCTGACAGGGGTCCGTACAATGAGCAGTTCTTC.